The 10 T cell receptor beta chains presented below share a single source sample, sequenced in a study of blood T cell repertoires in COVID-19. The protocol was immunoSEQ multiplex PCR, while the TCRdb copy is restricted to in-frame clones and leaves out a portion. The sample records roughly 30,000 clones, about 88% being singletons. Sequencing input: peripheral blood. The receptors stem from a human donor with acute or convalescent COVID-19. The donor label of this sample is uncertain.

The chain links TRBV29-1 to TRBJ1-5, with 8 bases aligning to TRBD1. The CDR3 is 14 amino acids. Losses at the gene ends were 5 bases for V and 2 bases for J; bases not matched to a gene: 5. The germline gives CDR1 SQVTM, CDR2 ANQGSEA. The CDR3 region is CSVTGGNGNQPQHF. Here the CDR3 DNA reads TGCAGCGTTACAGGGGGTAATGGCAATCAGCCCCAGCATTTT.

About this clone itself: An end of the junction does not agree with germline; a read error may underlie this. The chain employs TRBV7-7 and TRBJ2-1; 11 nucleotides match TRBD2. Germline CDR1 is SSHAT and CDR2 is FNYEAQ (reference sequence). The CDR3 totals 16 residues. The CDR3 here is CASSLTLAGGYNEQFF. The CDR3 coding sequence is TGTGCTAGCAGCTTAACCCTAGCGGGGGGTTACAATGAGCAGTTCTTC.

The DNA of the CDR3 is TGTGCCAGCAGCGTAGGGGACAGCGGTTACGAGCAGTACGTC. It codes for CASSVGDSGYEQYV. The gene calls are TRBV9 and TRBJ2-7, with 7 nucleotides matching TRBD1. There are 14 residues in the CDR3. V shed 0 bases and J 4 bases; nucleotides not matched to a gene: 4. Germline assignment: CDR1 SGDLS and CDR2 YYNGEE.

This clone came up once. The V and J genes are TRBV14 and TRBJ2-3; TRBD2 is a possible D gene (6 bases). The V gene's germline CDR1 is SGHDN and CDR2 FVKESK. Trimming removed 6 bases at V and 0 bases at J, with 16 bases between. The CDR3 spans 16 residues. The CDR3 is CASRKGGDGSTDTQYF. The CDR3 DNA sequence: TGTGCCAGCAGGAAAGGAGGGGACGGGAGCACAGATACGCAGTATTTT.

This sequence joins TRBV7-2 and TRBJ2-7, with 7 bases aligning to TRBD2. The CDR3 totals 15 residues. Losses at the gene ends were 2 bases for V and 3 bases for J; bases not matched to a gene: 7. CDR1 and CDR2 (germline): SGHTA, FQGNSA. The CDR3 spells CASSLSGVASYEQYF. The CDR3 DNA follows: TGTGCCAGCAGCTTAAGCGGGGTCGCGAGCTACGAGCAGTACTTC.

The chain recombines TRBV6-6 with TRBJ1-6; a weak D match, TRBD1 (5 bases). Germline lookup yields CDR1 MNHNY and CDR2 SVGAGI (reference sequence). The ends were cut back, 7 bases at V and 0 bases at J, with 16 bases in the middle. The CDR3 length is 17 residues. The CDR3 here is CASNRDLRSSYNSPLHF. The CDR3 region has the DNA TGTGCCAGCAATCGGGACTTACGAAGCTCCTATAATTCACCCCTCCACTTT.

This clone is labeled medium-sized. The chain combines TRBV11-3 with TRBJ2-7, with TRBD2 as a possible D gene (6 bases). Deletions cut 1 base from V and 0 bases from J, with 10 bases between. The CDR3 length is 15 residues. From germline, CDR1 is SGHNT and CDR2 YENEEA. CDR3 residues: CASSLGGSGSYEQYF. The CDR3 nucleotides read TGTGCCAGCAGCTTAGGGGGTAGCGGCTCCTACGAGCAGTACTTC. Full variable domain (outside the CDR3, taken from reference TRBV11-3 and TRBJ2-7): EAGVVQSPRYKIIEKKQPVAFWCNPISGHNTLYWYLQNLGQGPELLIRYENEEAVDDSQLPKDRFSAERLKGVDSTLKIQPAELGDSAVYLCASSLGGSGSYEQYFGPGTRLTVT.

CDR3 DNA sequence: TGCGCCAGCAGCCGGGGGACTAGCGGCCCGAGGGACGAGCAGTACTTC. Its protein is CASSRGTSGPRDEQYF. The genes are TRBV5-1 and TRBJ2-7; 11 nucleotides match TRBD2. Germline-derived CDR1 and CDR2 are SGHRS and YFSETQ. V shed 4 bases and J 5 bases; nucleotides not matched to a gene: 11. This CDR3 has 16 amino acids.

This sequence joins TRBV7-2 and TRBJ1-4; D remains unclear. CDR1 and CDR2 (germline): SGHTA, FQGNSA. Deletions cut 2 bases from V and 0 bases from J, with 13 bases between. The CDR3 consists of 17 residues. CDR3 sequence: CASSLRAGTATNEKLFF. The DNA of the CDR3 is TGTGCCAGCAGCTTAAGGGCGGGCACCGCAACTAATGAAAAACTGTTTTTT.

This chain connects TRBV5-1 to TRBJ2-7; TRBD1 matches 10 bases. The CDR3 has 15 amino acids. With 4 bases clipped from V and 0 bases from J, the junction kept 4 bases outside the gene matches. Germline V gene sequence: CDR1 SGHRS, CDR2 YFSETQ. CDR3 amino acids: CASSVGTGVSYEQYF. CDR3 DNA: TGCGCCAGCAGCGTAGGGACAGGGGTCTCCTACGAGCAGTACTTC.